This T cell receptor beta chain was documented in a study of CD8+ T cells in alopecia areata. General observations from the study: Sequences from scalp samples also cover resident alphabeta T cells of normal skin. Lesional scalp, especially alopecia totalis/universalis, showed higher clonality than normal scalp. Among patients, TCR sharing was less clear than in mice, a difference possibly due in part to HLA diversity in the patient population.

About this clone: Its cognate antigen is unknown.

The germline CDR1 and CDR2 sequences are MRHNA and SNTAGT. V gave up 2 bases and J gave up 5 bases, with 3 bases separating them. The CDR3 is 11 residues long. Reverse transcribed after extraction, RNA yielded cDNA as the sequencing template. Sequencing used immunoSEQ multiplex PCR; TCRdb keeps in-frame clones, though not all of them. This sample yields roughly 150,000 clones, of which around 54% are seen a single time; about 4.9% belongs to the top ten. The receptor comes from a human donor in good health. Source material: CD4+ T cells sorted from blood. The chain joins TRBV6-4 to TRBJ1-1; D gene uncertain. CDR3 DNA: TGTGCCAGCAGTGACGGGACTGAAGCTTTCTTT. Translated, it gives CASSDGTEAFF.